These 21 T cell receptor beta chains were sequenced from one sample in a study of blood T cell repertoires in COVID-19. Method: immunoSEQ multiplex PCR; TCRdb's copy keeps in-frame clones and lacks some. This table has about 50,000 clones, 65% to 90% appearing once. The sample consisted of peripheral blood. Source of these receptors: a human donor in a cohort sampled during active COVID-19.

This clone was seen only a few times. The rearrangement links TRBV2 to TRBJ2-7, with D perhaps matching TRBD2 (5 bases). The CDR3 runs to 13 residues. Germline V gives CDR1 SNHLY, CDR2 FYNNEI. Trimming took 1 base from V and 7 from J, leaving 11 bases between them. The CDR3 coding sequence is TGTGCCAGCAGTGAAGAACGGGGTACGGAGCAGTACTTC. This translates into CASSEERGTEQYF.

The sample holds one count of this clone. The V call is TRBV3-1 (or the pseudogene TRBV3-2), the J call TRBJ2-2, with 7 bases that match TRBD2. Germline CDR1 reads LGHDT; CDR2 reads YNNKEL (reference sequence). J gave up 3 bases and V 7 bases, and 8 bases lay outside the gene matches. There are 15 residues in the CDR3. CDR3 amino acids: CASTFLADDTGELFF. The CDR3 DNA reads as TGTGCCAGCACGTTTCTAGCGGACGACACCGGGGAGCTGTTTTTT.

V usage is TRBV7-9 and J usage is TRBJ2-7; a weak D match, TRBD2 (6 bases). Germline CDR1 is SEHNR and CDR2 is FQNEAQ (reference sequence). The ends were cut back, 5 bases at V and 5 bases at J, with 22 bases in the middle. The CDR3 loop spans 16 amino acids. The DNA for the CDR3 is TGTGCCAGCAGCCCTAAATGGAGGGTCAAAGAGGACGAGCAGTACTTC. It codes for CASSPKWRVKEDEQYF. Full variable domain (rest looked up from reference TRBV7-9 and TRBJ2-7): DTGVSQNPRHKITKRGQNVTFRCDPISEHNRLYWYRQTLGQGPEFLTYFQNEAQLEKSRLLSDRFSAERPKGSFSTLEIQRTEQGDSAMYLCASSPKWRVKEDEQYFGPGTRLTVT.

This clone was detected once. The chain recombines TRBV7-9 with TRBJ2-5, with 14 bases that match TRBD2. The junction had 1 base not matched to a gene; V was cut back by 5 bases and J by 5 bases. The CDR3 is 14 residues long. Germline assignment: CDR1 SEHNR and CDR2 FQNEAQ (reference sequence). As DNA, the CDR3 is TGTGCCAGCAGCCGACTAGCGGGAGGGGAGACCCAGTACTTC. The encoded protein is CASSRLAGGETQYF.

V is TRBV6-5 and J is TRBJ1-4; D remains unclear. Germline CDR1 reads MNHEY; CDR2 reads SVGAGI. Trimming removed 2 bases from V and 11 bases from J, with 21 bases in between. This CDR3 is built from 16 residues. The CDR3 DNA reads TGTGCCAGCAGTTACGGAACAGCCCTTGTAATCCGGAAACTGTTTTTT. Its translation: CASSYGTALVIRKLFF.

This clone occurred once. The rearrangement uses TRBV5-1 and TRBJ2-3; D possibly corresponds to TRBD2 (7 bases). The CDR3 is 17 residues long. Germline CDR1 SGHRS, CDR2 YFSETQ. Trimming took 4 bases from V and 0 from J, leaving 18 bases between them. This CDR3 is CASSARGGGSSTDTQYF. CDR3 nucleotide sequence: TGCGCCAGCAGCGCTAGGGGGGGCGGATCTAGCACAGATACGCAGTATTTT.

This chain connects TRBV10-3 to TRBJ2-7; TRBD1 matches 10 bases. The CDR3 sequence is 15 residues long. The trim removed 4 bases at V and 3 bases at J, leaving 6 bases unmatched. CDR1 is ENHRY, CDR2 SYGVKD, per germline. Here the CDR3 reads CAISGGQGNNYEQYF. The CDR3, as DNA: TGTGCCATCAGTGGGGGACAGGGGAATAACTACGAGCAGTACTTC.

The chain is built from TRBV4-3 and TRBJ1-5; D is undetermined. V was trimmed by 0 bases and J by 5 bases, leaving 5 bases between them. The germline CDR1 and CDR2 sequences are LGHNA and YSLEER. The CDR3 spans 13 residues. The CDR3 coding sequence is TGCGCCAGCAGCCAAGAACAGTATCAGCCCCAGCATTTT. Amino acid sequence: CASSQEQYQPQHF.

This chain connects TRBV5-1 to TRBJ1-4, with 8 bases aligning to TRBD1. Looked up from germline, CDR1 is SGHRS and CDR2 is YFSETQ. The CDR3 has 14 amino acids. The junction had 7 bases not matched to a gene; V was cut back by 4 bases and J by 8 bases. CDR3 in DNA: TGCGCCAGCAGCCTTCCGGACAGGGACGAAAAACTGTTTTTT. Translation gives CASSLPDRDEKLFF.

The V and J genes are TRBV5-1 and TRBJ1-1; no clear D. Per germline, CDR1 SGHRS and CDR2 YFSETQ. The CDR3 covers 14 residues. The V and J ends lost 0 bases and 4 bases respectively, with 10 bases between them. CDR3 loop: CASSLDPESTEAFF. CDR3 DNA: TGCGCCAGCAGCTTGGACCCCGAGAGCACTGAAGCTTTCTTT.

The V call is TRBV7-9, the J call TRBJ1-1, with D tentatively TRBD1 (5 bases). This CDR3 region has 14 residues. CDR1 and CDR2 from the germline V gene are SEHNR and FQNEAQ (reference sequence). Trimming cost V 2 bases and J 1 base, with 8 bases left between them. The CDR3: CASSLLGGNTEAFF. The CDR3 DNA reads as TGTGCCAGCAGCTTATTGGGGGGGAACACTGAAGCTTTCTTT.

The rearrangement links TRBV2 to TRBJ1-5; D gene unclear. V shed 1 base and J shed 5 bases, with 9 bases lying between them. This CDR3 has 14 residues. Looked up from germline, CDR1 is SNHLY and CDR2 is FYNNEI. The chain's CDR3 is CASSEEGGDQPQHF. The CDR3 DNA reads TGTGCCAGCAGTGAAGAGGGCGGGGATCAGCCCCAGCATTTT. The whole variable domain, filled in from reference TRBV2 and TRBJ1-5, reads EPEVTQTPSHQVTQMGQEVILRCVPISNHLYFYWYRQILGQKVEFLVSFYNNEISEKSEIFDDQFSVERPDGSNFTLKIRSTKLEDSAMYFCASSEEGGDQPQHFGDGTRLSIL.

V and J are TRBV30 and TRBJ1-6, with D unresolved. Trimming removed 4 bases at V and 0 bases at J, with 10 bases between. The CDR3 is 15 amino acids. Germline V CDR1 and CDR2: GTSNPN, SVGIG (reference sequence). The CDR3 bases are TGTGCCTGGACTCCCGAGGGCTCCTATAATTCACCCCTCCACTTT. This sequence encodes CAWTPEGSYNSPLHF.

The chain couples TRBV19 to TRBJ2-3; the match to TRBD2 covers 10 bases. The trim removed 7 bases at V and 4 bases at J, leaving 11 bases unmatched. Germline assignment: CDR1 LNHDA and CDR2 SQIVND (reference sequence). There are 16 residues in the CDR3. The CDR3 DNA sequence: TGTGCCAGTACGAGGGGCCTAGCGGGAGATTCAGATACGCAGTATTTT. The encoded protein is CASTRGLAGDSDTQYF. The variable domain in full, completed from reference TRBV19 and TRBJ2-3, reads DGGITQSPKYLFRKEGQNVTLSCEQNLNHDAMYWYRQDPGQGLRLIYYSQIVNDFQKGDIAEGYSVSREKKESFPLTVTSAQKNPTAFYLCASTRGLAGDSDTQYFGPGTRLTVL.

This clone came up a few times. V is TRBV27 and J is TRBJ1-4; 9 bases are shared with TRBD1. V shed 9 bases and J 2 bases; nucleotides not matched to a gene: 10. CDR1 and CDR2 (germline): MNHEY, SMNVEV (reference sequence). CDR3 length: 16 residues. The CDR3 spells CARPGTGGWTNEKLFF. The DNA for the CDR3 is TGTGCCAGACCCGGTACAGGGGGCTGGACTAATGAAAAACTGTTTTTT.

This clone turned up a few times. This chain connects TRBV27 to TRBJ2-1, with 9 bases fitting TRBD2. J was trimmed by 4 bases and V by 5 bases; bases with no gene match: 9. CDR1 and CDR2 (germline): MNHEY, SMNVEV (reference sequence). The CDR3 spans 16 residues. In DNA form, the CDR3 reads TGTGCCAGCAGTGGAGGGACTAGCCTACAATACAATGAGCAGTTCTTC. It codes for CASSGGTSLQYNEQFF.

This clone was observed a single time. The gene calls are TRBV6-1 and TRBJ2-1; 10 positions agree with TRBD2. J was trimmed by 2 bases and V by 2 bases; bases with no gene match: 6. Germline loops: CDR1 MNHNS, CDR2 SASEGT. The CDR3 spans 17 residues. CDR3 residues: CASSEPGLADPYNEQFF. CDR3 sequence (DNA): TGTGCCAGCAGTGAACCCGGACTAGCGGACCCCTACAATGAGCAGTTCTTC.

The rearrangement joins TRBV29-1 to TRBJ2-5; TRBD2 is a possible D gene (6 bases). Germline CDR1 is SQVTM and CDR2 is ANQGSEA. The V and J ends lost 2 bases and 5 bases respectively, with 21 bases between them. The CDR3 sequence is 16 residues long. As DNA, the CDR3 is TGCAGCGTTGAACCCCAAGCGGGTGGGAGTCGGGAGACCCAGTACTTC. Its translation: CSVEPQAGGSRETQYF.

The CDR3 DNA reads as TGTGCCAGCAGGGTGCCTACCTACACCGGGGAGCTGTTTTTT. The encoded protein is CASRVPTYTGELFF. The chain has TRBV7-2 and TRBJ2-2; D gene ambiguous. In germline, CDR1 is SGHTA, CDR2 FQGNSA. V was trimmed by 6 bases and J by 3 bases, leaving 11 bases between them. The CDR3 totals 14 residues.

The gene calls are TRBV3-1 (or the pseudogene TRBV3-2) and TRBJ2-7; maybe TRBD2 (7 bases). The ends were cut back, 0 bases at V and 2 bases at J, with 17 bases in the middle. The CDR3 runs to 17 residues. The germline gives CDR1 LGHDT, CDR2 YNNKEL (reference sequence). CDR3 DNA: TGTGCCAGCAGCCAAGAAACCGGGGGGCGCCGAACCTACGAGCAGTACTTC. Its protein is CASSQETGGRRTYEQYF.

The chain carries TRBV21-1 and TRBJ2-7; the table's TRBD1 call for D was not verified on the DNA. TRBV21-1 corresponds to a pseudogene. This CDR3 contains 15 residues. The CDR3 region is CASSSRTGGACEQYF. CDR3 coding DNA: TGTGCCAGCAGCTCCCGGACAGGAGGAGCATGCGAGCAGTACTTC.